Following are 14 T cell receptor beta chains from one sample sequenced in a study of blood T cell repertoires in COVID-19. Repertoires were generated with immunoSEQ multiplex PCR, while TCRdb's copy carries only in-frame clones and drops some. The data hold some 170,000 clones, with roughly 84% observed a single time. Sequencing used PBMCs or T cells enriched from blood (not recorded which). These receptors were taken from a man in his forties or fifties who had recovered from COVID-19.

The V gene is TRBV7-9, the J gene TRBJ2-3; 10 bases line up with TRBD1. The length of the CDR3 is 16 residues. Germline loops: CDR1 SEHNR, CDR2 FQNEAQ (reference sequence). V dropped 3 bases and J dropped 0; count of bases not matched to a gene: 3. The CDR3 sequence: CASSLWDRGSTDTQYF. The CDR3 DNA reads as TGTGCCAGCAGCTTGTGGGACAGGGGAAGCACAGATACGCAGTATTTT.

The chain combines TRBV6-5 with TRBJ1-1; TRBD1 matches at 9 bases. The CDR3 contains 15 residues. The germline V gene encodes CDR1 MNHEY and CDR2 SVGAGI. V was pared by 2 bases and J by 3 bases, with 4 bases of the junction left unmatched. This CDR3 reads CASSYDRGWDTEAFF. For the CDR3, the DNA is TGTGCCAGCAGTTACGACAGGGGGTGGGACACTGAAGCTTTCTTT.

This chain connects TRBV6-6 to TRBJ1-1, with D possibly TRBD1 on 5 matching bases. V lost 6 bases and J 6 bases, leaving 11 bases between the germline ends. Germline V gene lookup returns CDR1 MNHNY and CDR2 SVGAGI (reference sequence). The CDR3 contains 12 residues. In DNA, the CDR3 is TGTGCCAGCAGCACGGGGGACGCTGAAGCTTTCTTT. This gives the protein CASSTGDAEAFF.

J is TRBJ2-1 and V is TRBV14, with 7 bases fitting TRBD1. Germline trimming cut 5 bases from V and 6 bases from J; bases unmatched to any gene: 10. The CDR3 is made up of 15 amino acids. Germline V gene data show CDR1 as SGHDN and CDR2 as FVKESK. The CDR3 loop is CASSFWTGEANEQFF. The CDR3 DNA reads as TGTGCCAGCAGCTTCTGGACAGGTGAGGCCAATGAGCAGTTCTTC.

Here the CDR3 reads CASSATGRPFGNYGYTF. The CDR3 DNA is TGTGCCAGTAGTGCGACAGGGCGTCCATTCGGTAACTATGGCTACACCTTC. The V gene is TRBV19, the J gene TRBJ1-2; TRBD1 aligns across 7 bases. The ends lost 5 bases at V and 1 base at J; junction bases unmatched: 13. The CDR3 consists of 17 residues. Looked up from germline, CDR1 is LNHDA and CDR2 is SQIVND (reference sequence).

The CDR3 is CAISQLNLFRDNEQFF. CDR3 nucleotide sequence: TGTGCCATCAGCCAACTAAACCTTTTCAGGGACAATGAGCAGTTCTTC. This chain uses TRBV10-3 with TRBJ2-1; TRBD1 is a possible D gene (5 bases). V lost 6 bases and J 5 bases, leaving 20 bases between the germline ends. The CDR3 totals 16 residues. The germline CDR1 and CDR2 sequences are ENHRY and SYGVKD.

This clone occurred once. The rearrangement links TRBV19 to TRBJ2-4; 8 bases match TRBD2. V was pared by 3 bases and J by 3 bases, with 10 bases of the junction left unmatched. CDR3 size: 17 residues. In germline, CDR1 is LNHDA, CDR2 SQIVND (reference sequence). The CDR3 loop is CASSIAGGQANKNIQYF. Written as DNA, the CDR3 is TGTGCCAGTAGTATTGCGGGAGGCCAGGCAAACAAAAACATTCAGTACTTC.

The CDR3 DNA follows: TGTGCCAGCAGTGATCCTAGCGGGGGGTATACCCAGTACTTC. This sequence encodes CASSDPSGGYTQYF. This sequence joins TRBV2 and TRBJ2-5, with 11 bases lining up with TRBD2. V gave up 3 bases and J gave up 8 bases; unmatched junction bases: 5. CDR1 and CDR2 (germline): SNHLY, FYNNEI. This CDR3 contains 14 residues.

On this clone itself: Since a much larger clone is just one base distant, this may be a read error. This chain uses TRBV2 with TRBJ2-3, with 9 positions matching TRBD2. With 3 bases clipped from V and 1 base from J, the junction kept 2 bases outside the gene matches. Germline loops: CDR1 SNHLY, CDR2 FYNNEI. The CDR3 loop spans 15 amino acids. CDR3 bases: TGTGCCAGCAGTGACATAGCGGGGGGCACAGATACGCAGTATTTT. It specifies CASSDIAGGTDTQYF.

This clone has just a few counts. V and J are TRBV6-5 and TRBJ1-2; D perhaps matches TRBD1 (5 bases). The CDR3 runs 13 residues. Germline V lookup: CDR1 MNHEY, CDR2 SVGAGI. The V and J ends lost 3 bases and 8 bases respectively, with 13 bases between them. CDR3 amino acids: CASSYHQGRGYTF. The CDR3 DNA reads as TGTGCCAGCAGTTATCATCAGGGAAGAGGCTACACCTTC.

The chain recombines TRBV30 with TRBJ1-1; 8 nucleotides line up with TRBD1. CDR3 length: 14 residues. Germline V gene sequence: CDR1 GTSNPN, CDR2 SVGIG (reference sequence). V dropped 3 bases and J dropped 4; count of bases not matched to a gene: 7. The CDR3 bases are TGTGCCTGGAGAATCAGGGGGCGCGGCACTGAAGCTTTCTTT. Its protein is CAWRIRGRGTEAFF. Complete variable domain (other parts from reference TRBV30 and TRBJ1-1): SQTIHQWPATLVQPVGSPLSLECTVEGTSNPNLYWYRQAAGRGLQLLFYSVGIGQISSEVPQNLSASRPQDRQFILSSKKLLLSDSGFYLCAWRIRGRGTEAFFGQGTRLTVV.

DNA of the CDR3: TGTGCCAGCAGCCACGGGACAGCCACTAATGAAAAACTGTTTTTT. This sequence encodes CASSHGTATNEKLFF. This chain links TRBV3-1 (or the pseudogene TRBV3-2) with TRBJ1-4, with 7 bases identical to TRBD1. Germline V CDR1 and CDR2: LGHDT, YNNKEL (reference sequence). The junction had 3 bases not matched to a gene; V was cut back by 3 bases and J by 2 bases. This CDR3 is 15 amino acids long.

The chain employs TRBV3-1 (or the pseudogene TRBV3-2) and TRBJ1-3; 7 bases are a match to TRBD1. Germline V gene sequence: CDR1 LGHDT, CDR2 YNNKEL (reference sequence). V lost 6 bases and J lost 0; bases outside the gene matches: 5. The CDR3 extends over 15 amino acids. The CDR3 coding sequence is TGTGCCAGCAGTCCGGACAGGCCCTCTGGAAACACCATATATTTT. This translates into CASSPDRPSGNTIYF.

This clone was observed a few times. The chain uses TRBV30 and TRBJ2-7; a possible D gene is TRBD2 (5 bases). Per germline, CDR1 GTSNPN and CDR2 SVGIG (reference sequence). The CDR3 runs to 14 residues. V dropped 4 bases and J dropped 0 bases, with 13 bases sitting between them. Here the CDR3 DNA reads TGTGCCTGGAAGAGGGTACAGAGCTCCTACGAGCAGTACTTC. Translated, it gives CAWKRVQSSYEQYF.